The rows below give T cell receptor beta chains drawn from one sample of a study of regulatory T cells in long-lasting Graves disease. TCRdb redid the calling of the multiplex PCR reads with MiXCR, one entry per CDR3 protein. Among around 430,000 distinct CDR3 sequences listed, roughly 23% were seen once. The sequencing used peripheral blood mononuclear cells (PBMCs), collected when the disease was refractory, from a patient treated with antithyroid drugs. The receptors stem from a female donor with Graves disease. The CDR3 runs from the conserved cysteine through the conserved F or W. D genes are given only for firm matches. Size is stated for part of the rows, as once, few or many counts, or as a class when the clone is expanded.

d_gene: TRBD2; j_gene: TRBJ2-7; v_gene: TRBV20-1; abundance: NA; CDR3nt: TGCAGTGCTAGCCCCGTAGCGGGATCTCCCTACGAGCAGTACTTC; CDR3aa: CSASPVAGSPYEQYF
d_gene: NA; j_gene: TRBJ2-5; v_gene: TRBV2; abundance: many; CDR3nt: TGTGCCAGAACGGGCCGGGTAGGGCAAGAGACCCAGTACTTC; CDR3aa: CARTGRVGQETQYF
d_gene: TRBD1; j_gene: TRBJ1-4; v_gene: TRBV20-1; abundance: many; CDR3nt: TGCAGTGCTAGAGATCCCAGGGGGTCGGCTAATGAAAAACTGTTTTTT; CDR3aa: CSARDPRGSANEKLFF
d_gene: NA; j_gene: TRBJ1-1; v_gene: TRBV28; abundance: NA; CDR3nt: TGTGCCAGCAACCCCCGGGGGTCCAAAGCTTTCTTT; CDR3aa: CASNPRGSKAFF
d_gene: NA; j_gene: TRBJ1-1; v_gene: TRBV10-3; abundance: NA; CDR3nt: TGTGCCATCAGTTGGGCAGAGAACACTGAAGCTTTCTTT; CDR3aa: CAISWAENTEAFF
d_gene: NA; j_gene: TRBJ1-2; v_gene: TRBV6-2/TRBV6-3; abundance: many; CDR3nt: NA; CDR3aa: CASSSSDRPSYGYTF
d_gene: NA; j_gene: TRBJ2-7; v_gene: TRBV20-1; abundance: NA; CDR3nt: TGCAGTGCTTCCCCGGAGGGTCTGGACAAATACGAGCAGTACTTC; CDR3aa: CSASPEGLDKYEQYF
d_gene: NA; j_gene: TRBJ1-1; v_gene: TRBV27; abundance: many; CDR3nt: TGTGCCAGCAGTTACCCGGGAGCACAGCGCACTGAAGCTTTCTTT; CDR3aa: CASSYPGAQRTEAFF
d_gene: NA; j_gene: TRBJ1-2; v_gene: TRBV11-3; abundance: many; CDR3nt: TGTGCCAGCAGCCCCCGGGACAACCTGGATTTTGTCTATGGCTACACCTTC; CDR3aa: CASSPRDNLDFVYGYTF
d_gene: NA; j_gene: TRBJ2-7; v_gene: TRBV24-1; abundance: many; CDR3nt: TGTGCCACCAGTGACGGGGGCGAGCAGTACTTC; CDR3aa: CATSDGGEQYF
d_gene: TRBD2; j_gene: TRBJ2-3; v_gene: TRBV28; abundance: few; CDR3nt: TGTGCCAGCAGCTCCCGCGGGGAGGGCCTCGGGGATACGCAGTATTTT; CDR3aa: CASSSRGEGLGDTQYF
d_gene: NA; j_gene: TRBJ1-1; v_gene: TRBV6-1; abundance: many; CDR3nt: TGTGCCAGCAGTGCGACGGAGGTGAACACTGAAGCTTTCTTT; CDR3aa: CASSATEVNTEAFF
d_gene: TRBD2; j_gene: TRBJ2-2; v_gene: TRBV5-1; abundance: NA; CDR3nt: TGCGCCAGCAGCCCGACTAGCGGGGACACCGGGGAGCTGTTTTTT; CDR3aa: CASSPTSGDTGELFF
d_gene: NA; j_gene: TRBJ2-7; v_gene: TRBV12-3/TRBV12-4; abundance: few; CDR3nt: TGTGCCAGCAGTTATCAGGGCCGTAAAGAGCAGTACTTC; CDR3aa: CASSYQGRKEQYF
d_gene: NA; j_gene: TRBJ2-2; v_gene: TRBV6-5; abundance: NA; CDR3nt: TGTGCCAGCAGTTACAATCTGGGAGGCCTCACGAACACCGGGGAGCTGTTTTTT; CDR3aa: CASSYNLGGLTNTGELFF
d_gene: NA; j_gene: TRBJ2-1; v_gene: TRBV3-1; abundance: NA; CDR3nt: TGTGCCAGCAGCCCACTGACTAGGGACGAGCAGTTCTTC; CDR3aa: CASSPLTRDEQFF
d_gene: TRBD1; j_gene: TRBJ1-6; v_gene: TRBV7-2; abundance: few; CDR3nt: TGTGCCAGCAGCTTAGGGGACAGGGGATCCGATAATTCACCCCTCCACTTT; CDR3aa: CASSLGDRGSDNSPLHF
d_gene: NA; j_gene: TRBJ2-5; v_gene: TRBV2; abundance: many; CDR3nt: TGTGCCAGCAGTACAATACAGGGAGCCCAGGACTTC; CDR3aa: CASSTIQGAQDF
d_gene: NA; j_gene: TRBJ2-5; v_gene: TRBV2; abundance: many; CDR3nt: TGTGCCAGCAAGACGGAAGAGACCCAGTACTTC; CDR3aa: CASKTEETQYF
d_gene: NA; j_gene: TRBJ1-1; v_gene: TRBV6-1; abundance: many; CDR3nt: TGTGCCAGCAAACCCTCGGCAGGGAGGGATAGCACTGAAGCTTTCTTT; CDR3aa: CASKPSAGRDSTEAFF
d_gene: NA; j_gene: TRBJ1-1; v_gene: TRBV7-2; abundance: many; CDR3nt: TGTGCCAGCAGGTTCGGACAACCGAACACTGAAGCTTTCTTT; CDR3aa: CASRFGQPNTEAFF
d_gene: TRBD1; j_gene: TRBJ1-6; v_gene: TRBV2; abundance: many; CDR3nt: TGTGCCAGCAGTGACCCTGAACAGGGGGCGAGTTCACCCCTCCACTTT; CDR3aa: CASSDPEQGASSPLHF
d_gene: NA; j_gene: TRBJ2-4; v_gene: TRBV30; abundance: many; CDR3nt: TGTGCCTGGAGCGTAGAGTCAGGAAACATTCAGTACTTC; CDR3aa: CAWSVESGNIQYF
d_gene: NA; j_gene: TRBJ1-1; v_gene: TRBV7-2; abundance: many; CDR3nt: TGTGCCAGCAGCTTAGGTACGGTCGCGCGCGGAGCTTTCTTT; CDR3aa: CASSLGTVARGAFF
d_gene: NA; j_gene: TRBJ2-3; v_gene: TRBV7-2; abundance: NA; CDR3nt: TGTGCCAGCACCAAGGCGAGCACAGATACGCAGTATTTT; CDR3aa: CASTKASTDTQYF
d_gene: NA; j_gene: TRBJ1-2; v_gene: TRBV7-9; abundance: NA; CDR3nt: TGTGCCAGCAGCTTAGGGAGTCATCAGGGCGCCGATGGCTACACCTTC; CDR3aa: CASSLGSHQGADGYTF
d_gene: NA; j_gene: TRBJ2-3; v_gene: TRBV19; abundance: NA; CDR3nt: TGTGCCAGTAGTAAGGGCAGGGGAGACACAGATACGCAGTATTTT; CDR3aa: CASSKGRGDTDTQYF
d_gene: NA; j_gene: TRBJ1-3; v_gene: TRBV30; abundance: NA; CDR3nt: TGTGCCTGGAGTGTACATACAGTCTCTGGAAACACCATATATTTT; CDR3aa: CAWSVHTVSGNTIYF
d_gene: NA; j_gene: TRBJ1-4; v_gene: TRBV5-5; abundance: many; CDR3nt: TGTGCCAGCAGCCACTACATCGGGGAAAAACTGTTTTTT; CDR3aa: CASSHYIGEKLFF
d_gene: NA; j_gene: TRBJ2-2; v_gene: TRBV12-3/TRBV12-4; abundance: many; CDR3nt: TGTGCCAGCAAACGTAGCGGGGAGCTGTTTTTT; CDR3aa: CASKRSGELFF
d_gene: NA; j_gene: TRBJ1-2; v_gene: TRBV12-3/TRBV12-4; abundance: many; CDR3nt: TGTGCCAGCAGTTCTAGACCCAACAATAACTATGGCTACACCTTC; CDR3aa: CASSSRPNNNYGYTF
d_gene: NA; j_gene: TRBJ1-1; v_gene: TRBV7-9; abundance: once; CDR3nt: TGTGCCAGCAGCCCCCTCGGGCCGGGGCAGGGTACTGAAGCTTTCTTT; CDR3aa: CASSPLGPGQGTEAFF